This T cell receptor beta chain stems from a study of T cells in Graves' hyperthyroidism and ophthalmopathy. The wider study: Peripheral blood was secured at the point of initial diagnosis, before any treatment.

There were TCR beta CDR3 regions amplified from RNA transcripts. HTBI primers were used for first-round RT-PCR of the TCR CDR3. TCRdb re-analysed the multiplex PCR reads in MiXCR, keeping a single row per CDR3 protein. Of 450,000 to 600,000 distinct CDR3 sequences listed, 14% are singletons. Trimming took off 3 bases at V and 6 bases at J, with 15 bases between the two ends. This CDR3 region has 15 residues. Germline V gene sequence: CDR1 LNHDA, CDR2 SQIVND (reference sequence). General observations from the study: Blood also carried most thyroid clonotypes expanded above 0.001.

Disease duration under 2 months; hyperthyroidism patients were aged 18 to 65. The diagnoses drew upon clinical symptoms, serum thyroxine and TRAb, thyroid ultrasound and orbital computed tomography. In its sample, this clonotype was seen a few times. The target antigen is unknown. This TCR was recovered from a middle-aged woman with Graves' hyperthyroidism. Material for sequencing was blood. V gene TRBV19 combines with J gene TRBJ1-5; perhaps TRBD1 as D (6 bases). CDR3 region: CASSIFNRDVQPQHF. CDR3 nucleotide sequence: TGTGCCAGTAGTATCTTCAACAGGGATGTTCAGCCCCAGCATTTT.